The entry that follows covers one T cell receptor beta chain sequence. V gave up 6 bases and J gave up 0 bases; unmatched junction bases: 8. Germline lookup yields CDR1 SNHLY and CDR2 FYNNEI. The CDR3 has 18 residues. The data were taken from a study of blood T cell repertoires in COVID-19. Original data processing: Amplifying reference gene primers gave estimates of nucleated cell counts. Profiled with immunoSEQ multiplex PCR; TCRdb holds only in-frame clones, not every one. That table furnishes V, J and clone size, whereas the DNA furnished D and trimming. Of around 250,000 clones listed, more than 80% are singletons.

This sequence originates from a woman aged 30 to 39 with acute COVID-19. V gene TRBV2 combines with J gene TRBJ2-1; TRBD2 matches at 13 bases. Sample: PBMCs or T cells enriched from blood (not recorded which). The CDR3 DNA follows: TGTGCCAGCAGGGAGCCGGGACTAGCGGGAAGCTCCTACAATGAGCAGTTCTTC. As protein: CASREPGLAGSSYNEQFF. Full variable domain (outside the CDR3, taken from reference TRBV2 and TRBJ2-1): EPEVTQTPSHQVTQMGQEVILRCVPISNHLYFYWYRQILGQKVEFLVSFYNNEISEKSEIFDDQFSVERPDGSNFTLKIRSTKLEDSAMYFCASREPGLAGSSYNEQFFGPGTRLTVL.